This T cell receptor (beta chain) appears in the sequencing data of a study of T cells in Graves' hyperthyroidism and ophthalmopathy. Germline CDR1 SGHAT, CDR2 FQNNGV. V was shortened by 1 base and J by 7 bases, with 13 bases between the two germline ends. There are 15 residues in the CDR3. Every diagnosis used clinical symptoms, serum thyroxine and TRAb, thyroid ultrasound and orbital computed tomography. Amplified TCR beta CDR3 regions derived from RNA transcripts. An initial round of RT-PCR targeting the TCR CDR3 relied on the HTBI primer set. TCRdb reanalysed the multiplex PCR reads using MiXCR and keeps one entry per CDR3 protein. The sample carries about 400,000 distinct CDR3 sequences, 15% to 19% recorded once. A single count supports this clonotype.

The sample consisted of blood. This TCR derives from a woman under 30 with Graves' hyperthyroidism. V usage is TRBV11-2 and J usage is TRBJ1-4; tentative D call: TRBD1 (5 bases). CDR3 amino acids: CASSLAGYRGEKLFF. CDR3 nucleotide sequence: TGTGCCAGCAGCTTAGCTGGCTATAGGGGTGAAAAACTGTTTTTT.